These 5 T cell receptor beta chains were sequenced from one sample in a study of CD8 T cells in Susac syndrome (dated 2019 in TCRdb). The protocol used for the library was the immunoSEQ multiplex PCR assay. RNA was extracted using the RNeasy kit, and 0.5 to 1 microgram was reverse transcribed with random hexamers. TCRdb redid the processing of the public reads, applying fastp at Q25 and MiXCR, and retained in-frame beta chains. Rows are unified per CDR3 protein, each entry keeping the most common DNA and genes. The sample yields 150,000 to 250,000 distinct CDR3 sequences; nearly 95% were counted once. Of the sample, roughly 0.088% is held by the ten largest clones. The sample comprised CD4+ T cells from PBMCs. These receptors all stem from a human donor with multiple sclerosis.

The chain recombines TRBV6-2 or TRBV6-3 with TRBJ2-1, with D perhaps given as TRBD1 or TRBD2 (5 bases each). V was cut by 10 bases and J by 4 bases, with 14 bases left in between. Germline lookup yields CDR1 MNHEY and CDR2 SVGEGT. The CDR3 totals 13 residues. The CDR3 DNA reads as TGTGCCACCCGGCCGGGACCATACAATGAGCAGTTCTTC. Amino acid sequence: CATRPGPYNEQFF.

This chain uses TRBV30 with TRBJ2-6, with 8 positions matching TRBD1. Losses at the gene ends were 3 bases for V and 0 bases for J; bases not matched to a gene: 7. The germline CDR1 and CDR2 sequences are GTSNPN and SVGIG (reference sequence). The CDR3 is 17 residues long. The CDR3 DNA reads as TGTGCCTGGAGGGCTCGTGACAGGGGCTCTGGGGCCAACGTCCTGACTTTC. Its protein is CAWRARDRGSGANVLTF.

CDR3 in amino acids: CASSESSGTGRSPLHF. DNA of the CDR3: TGTGCCAGCAGTGAATCTTCCGGGACAGGGCGGTCACCCCTCCACTTT. The chain has TRBV2 and TRBJ1-6; TRBD1 agrees at 9 bases. Germline V lookup: CDR1 SNHLY, CDR2 FYNNEI. The CDR3 has 16 residues. The trim removed 2 bases at V and 10 bases at J, leaving 9 bases unmatched. The full variable domain, rest sourced from reference TRBV2 and TRBJ1-6, is EPEVTQTPSHQVTQMGQEVILRCVPISNHLYFYWYRQILGQKVEFLVSFYNNEISEKSEIFDDQFSVERPDGSNFTLKIRSTKLEDSAMYFCASSESSGTGRSPLHFGNGTRLTVT.

V is TRBV15 and J is TRBJ2-7; D gene uncertain. The germline V gene encodes CDR1 LNHNV and CDR2 YYDKDF (reference sequence). The CDR3 is 12 amino acids. Deletions cut 0 bases from V and 3 bases from J, with 3 bases between. The CDR3 sequence is CATSRDGYEQYF. As DNA, the CDR3 is TGTGCCACCAGCAGAGATGGCTACGAGCAGTACTTC.

In its sample, this clonotype was seen once. V and J are TRBV2 and TRBJ1-5, with D possibly being TRBD1 (5 bases). The germline V and J ends were trimmed by 10 bases and 6 bases, with 16 bases remaining between them. Germline loops: CDR1 SNHLY, CDR2 FYNNEI. CDR3 length equals 13 residues. This chain's CDR3 is CANSGGRAQPQHF. CDR3 sequence (DNA): TGTGCCAACTCCGGCGGCAGGGCTCAGCCCCAGCATTTT.